Below are 6 T cell receptor beta chains sequenced from a single sample in a study of cytomegalovirus exposure and HLA in healthy donors. The PCR ran on 60 Vbeta and 13 Jbeta primers. The assay was immunoSEQ multiplex PCR, and TCRdb's table has in-frame clones only and misses some. The data show roughly 82,000 clones, roughly 80% seen once. The sequenced material came from PBMCs. The receptors come from a woman aged 45-65 years in good health and CMV-seropositive.

The chain combines TRBV6-5 with TRBJ2-2; 7 bases are shared with TRBD1. Germline values: CDR1 MNHEY, CDR2 SVGAGI. V was clipped by 8 bases and J by 6 bases; unmatched bases: 6. The CDR3 is made up of 13 amino acids. The CDR3 loop reads CASEGAGAGELFF. CDR3 DNA sequence: TGTGCCAGCGAGGGGGCAGGGGCCGGGGAGCTGTTTTTT.

This clone was recorded once. This chain connects TRBV5-6 to TRBJ2-7, with 8 positions matching TRBD2. Germline CDR1 reads SGHDT; CDR2 reads YYEEEE. The CDR3 totals 15 residues. V shed 3 bases, J shed 3 bases, and the junction held 8 bases outside the gene matches. The CDR3 DNA reads TGTGCCAGCAGCTCAACCACCGGGACTAGCTACGAGCAGTACTTC. This sequence encodes CASSSTTGTSYEQYF.

The chain uses TRBV28 and TRBJ2-7, with TRBD2 matching over 13 bases. The CDR3 has 17 residues. Germline assignment: CDR1 MDHEN and CDR2 SYDVKM. V gave up 6 bases and J gave up 3 bases; unmatched junction bases: 11. The chain's CDR3 is CASRGTGRTSGSYEQYF. CDR3 DNA sequence: TGTGCCAGCAGAGGGACAGGGCGGACTAGCGGGAGCTACGAGCAGTACTTC.

This chain links TRBV6-1 with TRBJ2-1; D ambiguous. Germline CDR1 reads MNHNS; CDR2 reads SASEGT. The V end lost 6 bases, the J end lost 1 base, and 7 bases lay between the germline ends. The CDR3 is 13 amino acids. In DNA, the CDR3 is TGTGCCAGCAGACTGATATCCTACAATGAGCAGTTCTTC. It specifies CASRLISYNEQFF.

V usage is TRBV28 and J usage is TRBJ2-7; 8 bases agree with TRBD2. V was pared by 4 bases and J by 1 base, with 6 bases of the junction left unmatched. CDR1 is MDHEN and CDR2 is SYDVKM in the germline V gene. This CDR3 has 15 amino acids. The CDR3: CASSSVAGWSYEQYF. The CDR3 region has the DNA TGTGCCAGCAGTTCAGTAGCGGGGTGGTCCTACGAGCAGTACTTC.

The chain combines TRBV7-9 with TRBJ2-1; 7 bases align to TRBD2. The germline V gene encodes CDR1 SEHNR and CDR2 FQNEAQ (reference sequence). Unmatched junction bases numbered 0, after V lost 2 bases and J lost 8 bases. The CDR3 runs to 12 residues. The CDR3 DNA is TGTGCCAGCAGCTTACGGGGGGATGAGCAGTTCTTC. This translates into CASSLRGDEQFF.